The T cell receptor (beta chain) under discussion was sequenced for a study of T-cell memory formation after mild COVID-19. The CDR3 is made up of 13 amino acids. Trimming removed 3 bases from V and 6 bases from J, with 10 bases in between. This clonotype was counted between two and nine times. TCRdb used MiXCR to reprocess the 5' RACE reads, holding one entry per CDR3 protein. The sample lists around 450,000 distinct CDR3 sequences; around 20% were seen once. Sequencing was performed on PBMCs or a T cell subset sorted from them (not recorded which). The receptor was isolated from an adult woman who had mild COVID-19 (a few samples of this study predate the infection). Cell type and time point are not known. The V and J genes are TRBV12-3 or TRBV12-4 and TRBJ2-3; a possible D gene is TRBD1 (6 bases). The DNA of the CDR3 is TGTGCCAGCAGTTTGAGGGGGTGGGATACGCAGTATTTT. Its translation: CASSLRGWDTQYF.